This T cell receptor (beta chain) was recorded in a study of shared clonotypes between healthy human individuals. Trimming took 4 bases from V and 5 from J; bases not matched to a gene: 11. In germline, CDR1 is SEHNR, CDR2 FQNEAQ (reference sequence). The CDR3 length is 15 residues. CD45RO negativity and positive selection for CCR7 defined naive CD8 cells, a population that excluded terminally differentiated effector memory CD45RA+ cells. Donors were healthy HIV-negative adults without recently reported acute infections or vaccinations. Repertoires were generated with immunoSEQ multiplex PCR, while TCRdb's copy carries only in-frame clones and drops some. The sample holds about 750,000 clones; 80% to 95% are singletons and the top ten take about 24%.

This receptor was taken from a man younger than 40 in good health. The chain links TRBV7-9 to TRBJ2-7; 7 positions agree with TRBD1. The sequencing input was naive CD8+ T cells sorted from blood. CDR3 sequence reads: CASSSGQVPGHEQYF. As DNA, the CDR3 is TGTGCCAGCAGCTCCGGACAGGTACCTGGCCACGAGCAGTACTTC.